This entry is about one T cell receptor beta chain. Its antigen is as yet unknown. This specimen belongs to a study of T cell responses to AZD1222 COVID-19 vaccine. Study-level results: Of spike-specific TCRs, nearly half reportedly target regions left unmutated in variants.

Assay: immunoSEQ multiplex PCR; the TCRdb copy retains only in-frame clones and omits some. The repertoire consists of some 190,000 clones, with almost 95% occurring once and the leading ten covering 1% to 1.5%. CDR1 is SNHLY and CDR2 is FYNNEI in the germline V gene. CDR3 length equals 10 residues. Trimming shortened V by 4 bases and J by 11 bases, and 8 bases separated the two germline ends. The material sequenced was peripheral blood, taken on day 0 of AZD1222 vaccination. The J gene is TRBJ1-1, the V gene TRBV2; D remains unclear. The origin of this receptor is an adult in good health. The CDR3 loop reads CASSGGFAFF. As DNA, the CDR3 is TGTGCCAGCAGTGGTGGGTTCGCTTTCTTT. Combining the CDR3 with reference TRBV2 and TRBJ1-1 gives the whole variable domain EPEVTQTPSHQVTQMGQEVILRCVPISNHLYFYWYRQILGQKVEFLVSFYNNEISEKSEIFDDQFSVERPDGSNFTLKIRSTKLEDSAMYFCASSGGFAFFGQGTRLTVV.